This TCR beta chain was captured in a study of T cells after yellow fever vaccination. This CDR3 region has 13 residues. CDR1 is DFQATT, CDR2 SNEGSKA, per germline (reference sequence). V shed 5 bases and J shed 3 bases, with 14 bases lying between them. Study observations and caveats: Repertoires obtained by FACS sorting could include abundant clonotypes that entered as contaminants from the bulk population. Post-booster repertoires again held most primary-vaccination clones (roughly 96% CD4, 88% CD8).

This clonotype was counted at least ten times. What it binds is not known. TCRdb called the 5' RACE reads again in MiXCR, with one record for every CDR3 protein. Of about 300,000 distinct CDR3 sequences in the sample, around 7% were seen once. V is TRBV20-1 and J is TRBJ2-7, with a tentative D call TRBD2 (7 bases). The TCR was taken from a man younger than 30 who received the YFV17D yellow fever vaccine. Here the sequenced sample was PBMCs, taken approximately 40 days after the first yellow fever vaccination. CDR3 nucleotides: TGCAGTGCTGGGGGGGACATCAACTACGAGCAGTACGTC. This translates into CSAGGDINYEQYV.